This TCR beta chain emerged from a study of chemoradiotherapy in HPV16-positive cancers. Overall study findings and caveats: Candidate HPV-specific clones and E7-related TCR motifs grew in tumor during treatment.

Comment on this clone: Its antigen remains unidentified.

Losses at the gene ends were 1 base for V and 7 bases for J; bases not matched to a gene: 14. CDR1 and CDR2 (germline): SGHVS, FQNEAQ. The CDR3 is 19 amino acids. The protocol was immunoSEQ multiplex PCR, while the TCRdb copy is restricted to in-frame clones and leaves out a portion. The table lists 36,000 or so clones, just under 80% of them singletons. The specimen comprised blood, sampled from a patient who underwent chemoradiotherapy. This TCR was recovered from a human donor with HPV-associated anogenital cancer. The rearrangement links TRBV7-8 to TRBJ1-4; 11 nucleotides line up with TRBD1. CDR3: CASSLVVLGQGVGVEKLFF. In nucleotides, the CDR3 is TGTGCCAGCAGCTTAGTGGTGTTGGGACAGGGGGTTGGGGTTGAAAAACTGTTTTTT. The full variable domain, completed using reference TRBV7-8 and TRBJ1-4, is GAGVSQSPRYKVAKRGQDVALRCDPISGHVSLFWYQQALGQGPEFLTYFQNEAQLDKSGLPSDRFFAERPEGSVSTLKIQRTQQEDSAVYLCASSLVVLGQGVGVEKLFFGSGTQLSVL.